Shown below are 11 T cell receptor beta chains from a single sample sequenced in a study of T cell responses to AZD1222 COVID-19 vaccine. Some clones are missing from TCRdb's copy, which holds only in-frame ones; the method was immunoSEQ multiplex PCR. The top ten clones hold around 3.8% of a sample with about 120,000 clones, 75% to 95% of them seen once. Material: peripheral blood, obtained 28 days after the second dose of the MenACWY control vaccine. Receptors were obtained from an adult who received the MenACWY meningococcal vaccine as a control.

This clone was picked up one time. This chain connects TRBV19 to TRBJ1-5; no clear D. The length of the CDR3 is 15 residues. Per the germline V gene, CDR1 is LNHDA and CDR2 is SQIVND (reference sequence). V was cut by 5 bases and J by 2 bases, with 13 bases left in between. Here the CDR3 DNA reads TGTGCCAGTAGTCCCCGCCACGGGGGCAATCAGCCCCAGCATTTT. This translates into CASSPRHGGNQPQHF.

This chain uses TRBV14 with TRBJ1-1; D gene ambiguous. The CDR3 totals 13 residues. Trimming cost V 4 bases and J 0 bases, with 6 bases left between them. CDR1 and CDR2 (germline): SGHDN, FVKESK. CDR3 coding DNA: TGTGCCAGCAGCCTAACGTTGAACACTGAAGCTTTCTTT. Protein product: CASSLTLNTEAFF.

The chain has TRBV18 and TRBJ2-1, with a tentative D call TRBD1 (6 bases). V dropped 3 bases and J dropped 0 bases, with 9 bases sitting between them. The length of the CDR3 is 15 residues. Germline CDR1 is KGHSH and CDR2 is LQKENI. The DNA for the CDR3 is TGTGCCAGCTCACCGACAGGCAGCTCCTACAATGAGCAGTTCTTC. Translated, it gives CASSPTGSSYNEQFF.

This chain joins TRBV7-2 and TRBJ2-1, with TRBD1 identical over 7 bases. The CDR3 runs to 14 residues. Germline loops: CDR1 SGHTA, CDR2 FQGNSA. V lost 5 bases and J lost 4; bases outside the gene matches: 5. The CDR3 is CASSRTGPYNEQFF. The CDR3, as DNA: TGTGCCAGCAGCCGGACAGGACCGTACAATGAGCAGTTCTTC.

The rearrangement links TRBV7-8 to TRBJ1-5; TRBD1 aligns across 8 bases. The CDR3 sequence is 16 residues long. V shed 2 bases, J shed 4 bases, and the junction held 7 bases outside the gene matches. Germline CDR1 reads SGHVS; CDR2 reads FQNEAQ. CDR3 DNA: TGTGCCAGCAGCTTACGGGACAGGTTTGGAAATCAGCCCCAGCATTTT. It is translated as CASSLRDRFGNQPQHF. Full variable domain (rest looked up from reference TRBV7-8 and TRBJ1-5): GAGVSQSPRYKVAKRGQDVALRCDPISGHVSLFWYQQALGQGPEFLTYFQNEAQLDKSGLPSDRFFAERPEGSVSTLKIQRTQQEDSAVYLCASSLRDRFGNQPQHFGDGTRLSIL.

The chain employs TRBV27 and TRBJ2-1; TRBD2 agrees at 14 bases. The CDR3 runs 16 residues. Trimming at V came to 5 bases and at J to 6 bases, leaving 6 bases not matched to a gene. Germline V gives CDR1 MNHEY, CDR2 SMNVEV (reference sequence). CDR3 region: CASSPGTSGSGNEQFF. The CDR3 DNA follows: TGTGCCAGCAGTCCCGGGACTAGCGGGAGTGGCAATGAGCAGTTCTTC.

V is TRBV19 and J is TRBJ2-2, with 7 bases lining up with TRBD2. CDR1 and CDR2 (germline): LNHDA, SQIVND (reference sequence). CDR3 size: 14 residues. With V trimmed by 7 bases and J by 3 bases, 5 bases remained unmatched. Here the CDR3 DNA reads TGTGCCAGTATCTCGGGAGGCTACACCGGGGAGCTGTTTTTT. Translation: CASISGGYTGELFF. Together with reference TRBV19 and TRBJ2-2, the CDR3 gives the full variable domain: DGGITQSPKYLFRKEGQNVTLSCEQNLNHDAMYWYRQDPGQGLRLIYYSQIVNDFQKGDIAEGYSVSREKKESFPLTVTSAQKNPTAFYLCASISGGYTGELFFGEGSRLTVL.

This clone has a single count. The rearrangement links TRBV18 to TRBJ2-5; D assignment may be TRBD1 or TRBD2 (5 bases each). CDR1 and CDR2 (germline): KGHSH, LQKENI. V dropped 6 bases and J dropped 4 bases, with 15 bases sitting between them. This CDR3 has 14 amino acids. CDR3 loop: CASSHPGTTETQYF. The DNA of the CDR3 is TGTGCCAGCTCCCACCCAGGGACCACAGAGACCCAGTACTTC.

The chain links TRBV3-1 (or the pseudogene TRBV3-2) to TRBJ2-7, with D unclear. Germline V CDR1 and CDR2: LGHDT, YNNKEL (reference sequence). Between the trimmed V and J ends, which lost 0 bases and 2 bases, there was a span of 5 bases. The CDR3 sequence is 13 residues long. CDR3 sequence reads: CASSQDTPYEQYV. The CDR3, as DNA: TGTGCCAGCAGCCAAGACACCCCCTACGAGCAGTACGTC.

This sequence joins TRBV6-5 and TRBJ2-7, with D hard to call. V was pared by 6 bases and J by 5 bases, with 11 bases between. Germline loops: CDR1 MNHEY, CDR2 SVGAGI. This CDR3 is 12 amino acids long. CDR3 sequence reads: CASRPPTHEQYV. For the CDR3, the DNA is TGTGCCAGCAGGCCACCTACCCACGAGCAGTACGTC.

The CDR3 nucleotides read TGTGCCAGCAGCCAAGATCGCAAAGGGCTATCGGGCAATCAGCCCCAGCATTTT. This encodes CASSQDRKGLSGNQPQHF. The V call is TRBV4-2, the J call TRBJ1-5; no firm D call. The CDR3 is 18 amino acids. Trimming took off 0 bases at V and 2 bases at J, with 17 bases between the two ends. The V gene's germline CDR1 is LGHNA and CDR2 YNFKEQ.